Listed below are T cell receptor beta chains from one sample, sequenced in a study of beta chain features in type 1 diabetes. Clones were sequenced by immunoSEQ multiplex PCR, and TCRdb holds only the in-frame ones, with some missing. The data hold some 150,000 clones, with less than 8.5% observed a single time. The sequenced sample consisted of central memory CD4+ T cells from blood. Source of these receptors: a woman between 25 and 40 years old in good health. The CDR3 runs from the conserved cysteine through the conserved F or W. Fields, in order: CDR3 protein, J gene, V gene.

CDR3: CASSLTDRATTEAFF
J: TRBJ1-1
V: TRBV7-8

CDR3: CASSQGSDRTNEKLFF
J: TRBJ1-4
V: TRBV4-3

CDR3: CASSPTDRPYGYTF
J: TRBJ1-2
V: TRBV7-9

CDR3: CASSLRARAMGEAFF
J: TRBJ1-1
V: TRBV7-2

CDR3: CASSRQAYGYTF
J: TRBJ1-2
V: TRBV5-6

CDR3: CASSVSGNRYEQYF
J: TRBJ2-7
V: TRBV9

CDR3: CASSFEVRTEAFF
J: TRBJ1-1
V: TRBV5-8

CDR3: CAIRDSDTYEQYF
J: TRBJ2-7
V: TRBV10-3

CDR3: CASSNGLAGLYEQYF
J: TRBJ2-7
V: TRBV6-5

CDR3: CASSFLKGLAGGYNEQFF
J: TRBJ2-1
V: TRBV27

CDR3: CASTLGQRRSGNTIYF
J: TRBJ1-3
V: TRBV19

CDR3: CASSVALYTGELFF
J: TRBJ2-2
V: TRBV9

CDR3: CASAFWRRTANYGYTF
J: TRBJ1-2
V: TRBV28

CDR3: CASSDWGRGNTEAFF
J: TRBJ1-1
V: TRBV6-1

CDR3: CASSYSTGRSGNTIYF
J: TRBJ1-3
V: TRBV6-5

CDR3: CSARAYNEQFF
J: TRBJ2-1
V: TRBV20-1

CDR3: CASSSWGAGGREQFF
J: TRBJ2-1
V: TRBV5-4

CDR3: CSVRNYGYTF
J: TRBJ1-2
V: TRBV29-1

CDR3: CASSRTGGINYEQYF
J: TRBJ2-7
V: TRBV7-2

CDR3: CASASWAVNEKLFF
J: TRBJ1-4
V: TRBV28

CDR3: CASRGTFKETQYF
J: TRBJ2-5
V: TRBV7-8

CDR3: CASSPRSTDIQYF
J: TRBJ2-4
V: TRBV7-9

CDR3: CASKRGHSSYEQYF
J: TRBJ2-7
V: TRBV7-2

CDR3: CASSQGDRGAYEKLFF
J: TRBJ1-4
V: TRBV4-3

CDR3: CASSLAPLRTSGRTGTQYF
J: TRBJ2-3
V: TRBV7-2

CDR3: CASTTGGPGETQYF
J: TRBJ2-5
V: TRBV9

CDR3: CASSLEGTMGEQFF
J: TRBJ2-1
V: TRBV7-9

CDR3: CASSQDRSAGIFNEQFF
J: TRBJ2-1
V: TRBV14

CDR3: CASSQDIGTANEKLFF
J: TRBJ1-4
V: TRBV4-2

CDR3: CASSPPPGFTYEEQYF
J: TRBJ2-7
V: TRBV7-9

CDR3: CASSFTTGSYGYTF
J: TRBJ1-2
V: TRBV7-2

CDR3: CASSLGAEGYTF
J: TRBJ1-2
V: TRBV5-4

CDR3: CASSPMEGSYEQYF
J: TRBJ2-7
V: TRBV18

CDR3: CSVKYDRGSNQPQHF
J: TRBJ1-5
V: TRBV29-1

CDR3: CAWGSGVAGSHTQYF
J: TRBJ2-3
V: TRBV30

CDR3: CASSPSGNDGYTF
J: TRBJ1-2
V: TRBV18

CDR3: CASSQATGIGTDTQYF
J: TRBJ2-3
V: TRBV4-3

CDR3: CASRTSGIGAGELFF
J: TRBJ2-2
V: TRBV19

CDR3: CASSPFPLGQGGSEQYF
J: TRBJ2-7
V: TRBV18

CDR3: CASSQAYRAAGELFF
J: TRBJ2-2
V: TRBV4-1

CDR3: CASSATGNGAEAFF
J: TRBJ1-1
V: TRBV6-4

CDR3: CASSATGANEKLFF
J: TRBJ1-4
V: TRBV2

CDR3: CSAGQSYEQYF
J: .
V: TRBV20-1

CDR3: CASSPRDRTYNEQFF
J: TRBJ2-1
V: TRBV18

CDR3: CAWSDRTGRYEQYF
J: TRBJ2-7
V: TRBV30

CDR3: CASSLLGQSSYEQYF
J: TRBJ2-7
V: TRBV7-2

CDR3: CASSLIQGGQPQHF
J: TRBJ1-5
V: TRBV7-2

CDR3: CSARNQGEAFF
J: TRBJ1-1
V: TRBV20-1

CDR3: CAWSVSGQRNEKLFF
J: TRBJ1-4
V: TRBV30